Presented here are 5 T cell receptor beta chains from one specimen sequenced in a study of technical replicates of blood from a few donors. The assay was immunoSEQ multiplex PCR, and TCRdb's table has in-frame clones only and misses some. The table includes about 70,000 clones, around 95% detected once. Sequencing was carried out using T cells isolated from PBMCs. The receptor set was obtained from a human donor in good health.

J is TRBJ1-1 and V is TRBV19, with D uncertain. With 5 bases removed from V and 0 bases from J, the gap between germline ends came to 10 bases. In germline, CDR1 is LNHDA, CDR2 SQIVND (reference sequence). The CDR3 consists of 14 residues. The CDR3 loop is CASSSAYMNTEAFF. As DNA, the CDR3 is TGTGCCAGTAGTTCTGCTTACATGAACACTGAAGCTTTCTTT.

The V call is TRBV19, the J call TRBJ1-1; D is ambiguous. This CDR3 is 13 amino acids long. The germline V gene has CDR1 LNHDA and CDR2 SQIVND (reference sequence). Deletions cut 6 bases from V and 3 bases from J, with 11 bases between. CDR3 loop: CASRAYRDTEAFF. The CDR3 DNA reads as TGTGCCAGTAGGGCCTACAGAGACACTGAAGCTTTCTTT.

This chain uses TRBV19 with TRBJ2-1, with 14 bases that match TRBD2. V shed 6 bases, J shed 0 bases, and the junction held 10 bases outside the gene matches. This CDR3 is 19 amino acids long. Per germline, CDR1 LNHDA and CDR2 SQIVND (reference sequence). The CDR3 DNA sequence: TGTGCCAGTAGCGGGAGACTAGCGGGAGGGCAGGCCTCCTACAATGAGCAGTTCTTC. Translating gives CASSGRLAGGQASYNEQFF.

This chain connects TRBV7-2 to TRBJ2-7; 8 nucleotides match TRBD2. From germline, CDR1 is SGHTA and CDR2 FQGNSA. The CDR3 loop spans 14 amino acids. V trimming: 5 bases; J trimming: 3 bases; junction bases outside the gene matches: 6. The CDR3 loop reads CASSELAERYEQYF. The CDR3 coding sequence is TGTGCCAGCAGCGAACTAGCGGAGCGCTACGAGCAGTACTTC.

The rearrangement uses TRBV30 and TRBJ1-5; TRBD1 might be the D (5 bases). Trimming removed 5 bases from V and 4 bases from J, with 12 bases in between. Per the germline V gene, CDR1 is GTSNPN and CDR2 is SVGIG (reference sequence). The CDR3 is 13 residues long. CDR3 residues: CAWSQGPNQPQHF. In nucleotides, the CDR3 is TGTGCCTGGTCTCAGGGTCCTAATCAGCCCCAGCATTTT.